The rows below give T cell receptor beta chains drawn from one sample of a study of Graves' ophthalmopathy and Graves' hyperthyroidism. TCRdb ran MiXCR on the multiplex PCR reads and lists one entry per CDR3 protein. The profile shows over a million distinct CDR3 sequences, around a third of them singletons. The material sequenced was peripheral blood or thyroid tissue (not recorded which). All receptors derive from an adult man with Graves' hyperthyroidism. Each CDR3 is given with its conserved first and last residue. The D gene is left open where the match is weak. Clone size is given for some rows only: seen once, a few or many times, or a class if the clone is expanded.

D gene,V gene,J gene,clone size,CDR3 DNA,CDR3 protein
-,TRBV15,TRBJ2-5,many,TGTGCCACCAGCAGAGATACGTCCCAGCAAGAGACCCAGTACTTC,CATSRDTSQQETQYF
-,TRBV29-1,TRBJ2-7,many,TGCAGCGTTGAAAATTCAAGTGGGCAGTACTTC,CSVENSSGQYF
-,TRBV7-9,TRBJ1-2,-,TGTGCCAGCAGCCCAAGTGGGGGCAACGACTATGGCTACACCTTC,CASSPSGGNDYGYTF
-,TRBV28,TRBJ1-4,-,TGTGCCAGCAGTTTAGAAGGGGTCCTCCGAGGAAAACTGTTTTTT,CASSLEGVLRGKLFF
-,TRBV7-8,TRBJ2-2,-,TGTGCCAGCAGCTGGCCGGGCGGCGGGGAGCTGTTTTTT,CASSWPGGGELFF
-,TRBV10-1,TRBJ1-1,many,TGCGCCAGCACCCGAACGGGGACTGAAGCTTTCTTT,CASTRTGTEAFF
TRBD2,TRBV7-2,TRBJ2-7,many,TGTGCCAGCAGCTTAGAGGGATCGGGGACTAGAGGGGCAGAGCAGTACTTC,CASSLEGSGTRGAEQYF
-,TRBV20-1,TRBJ1-1,many,TGCAGTGCTAGCCCCGGCACTGAAGCTTTCTTT,CSASPGTEAFF
-,TRBV6-5,TRBJ2-7,few,TGTGCCAGCAGCTCAGTGAAGGGCGGCGAGCAGTACTTC,CASSSVKGGEQYF
TRBD2,TRBV10-3,TRBJ2-7,-,TGTGCCATCAGGGGAGGGCCGAGGTTTGAGCAGTACTTC,CAIRGGPRFEQYF
-,TRBV9,TRBJ1-5,many,TGTGCCAGCAGCAGGGATACCTCAGGGGATCAGCCCCAGCATTTT,CASSRDTSGDQPQHF
-,TRBV25-1,TRBJ2-2,-,TGTGCCAGACAGGGCTCGAACACCGGGGAGCTGTTTTTT,CARQGSNTGELFF
TRBD2,TRBV6-6,TRBJ2-7,many,TGTGCCAGCTGTCCTAGCGGGACGTGGGAGCAGTACTTC,CASCPSGTWEQYF
-,TRBV11-2,TRBJ2-2,many,TGTGCCAGCAGCCCCTGGACGGACACCGGGGAGCTGTTTTTT,CASSPWTDTGELFF
-,TRBV6-6,TRBJ2-7,-,TGTGCCAGCAGTCCAAAAAGGCGGTCGGGGGAGCAGTACTTC,CASSPKRRSGEQYF
-,TRBV7-9,TRBJ1-5,-,TGTGCCAGCAGCCGGACGGCAGAGACCCAGCATTTT,CASSRTAETQHF
TRBD1,TRBV7-9,TRBJ2-7,few,TGTGCCAGCAGCGCATTTAGGGGGCCGAAGAAGGAGCAGTACTTC,CASSAFRGPKKEQYF
-,TRBV11-1,TRBJ2-2,once,TGTGCCAGCAGCCCGAGGGGGGGGATTGATTCGACCGGGGAGCTGTTTTTT,CASSPRGGIDSTGELFF
-,TRBV15,TRBJ2-7,once,TGTGCCACCAGCAGTATGGGGTCAGCCTACGAGCAGTACTTC,CATSSMGSAYEQYF
-,TRBV10-3,TRBJ1-1,many,TGTGCCATCAGTGAGTCGAAGGGTTTCGGTGAAGCTTTCTTT,CAISESKGFGEAFF
-,TRBV7-9,TRBJ2-7,many,TGTGCCAGCAGCGCAACCGGGATGAAGGGCTACGAGCAGTACTTC,CASSATGMKGYEQYF
TRBD2,TRBV11-2,TRBJ2-2,-,TGTGCCAGCGCTACCTTCTGGGCTAGCGGGAGGAGGATTGGGGCCGGGGAGCTGTTTTTT,CASATFWASGRRIGAGELFF
-,TRBV9,TRBJ2-7,many,TGTGCCAGCAGCGCCGACCGGGCAGGGGCCTACGAGCAGTACTTC,CASSADRAGAYEQYF